The source of this T cell receptor beta chain is a study of CD8 T cells in Susac syndrome. Study findings and constraints: A relatively small number of individuals underwent TCR sequencing and HLA analysis.

RNA amounts of 0.5 to 1 ug underwent reverse transcription with random hexamers. It was immunoSEQ multiplex PCR that amplified TCR beta CDR3 across 54 Vbeta and 13 Jbeta. MiXCR, run by TCRdb on the immunoSEQ multiplex PCR reads, gives a single entry per CDR3 protein. The table lists about 300,000 distinct CDR3 sequences, 65% to 90% of them singletons, with around 0.22% in the top ten. Concerning this clonotype: The target antigen is unknown.

Sequencing of TCR beta was undertaken in CD8+ and CD4+ T cells derived from blood. In contrast to the negatively isolated CD8+ and CD4+ T cells, TEMRA cells were FACS-enriched. There are 14 residues in the CDR3. V dropped 1 base and J dropped 0 bases, with 7 bases sitting between them. The germline V gene has CDR1 DFQATT and CDR2 SNEGSKA (reference sequence). Sequencing used CD8+ T cells from PBMCs. This receptor was obtained from a human donor with multiple sclerosis. V is TRBV20-1 and J is TRBJ1-5; D gene uncertain. The CDR3 DNA reads TGCAGTGCTAGAGCTTGGGTTAGCAATCAGCCCCAGCATTTT. This translates into CSARAWVSNQPQHF.